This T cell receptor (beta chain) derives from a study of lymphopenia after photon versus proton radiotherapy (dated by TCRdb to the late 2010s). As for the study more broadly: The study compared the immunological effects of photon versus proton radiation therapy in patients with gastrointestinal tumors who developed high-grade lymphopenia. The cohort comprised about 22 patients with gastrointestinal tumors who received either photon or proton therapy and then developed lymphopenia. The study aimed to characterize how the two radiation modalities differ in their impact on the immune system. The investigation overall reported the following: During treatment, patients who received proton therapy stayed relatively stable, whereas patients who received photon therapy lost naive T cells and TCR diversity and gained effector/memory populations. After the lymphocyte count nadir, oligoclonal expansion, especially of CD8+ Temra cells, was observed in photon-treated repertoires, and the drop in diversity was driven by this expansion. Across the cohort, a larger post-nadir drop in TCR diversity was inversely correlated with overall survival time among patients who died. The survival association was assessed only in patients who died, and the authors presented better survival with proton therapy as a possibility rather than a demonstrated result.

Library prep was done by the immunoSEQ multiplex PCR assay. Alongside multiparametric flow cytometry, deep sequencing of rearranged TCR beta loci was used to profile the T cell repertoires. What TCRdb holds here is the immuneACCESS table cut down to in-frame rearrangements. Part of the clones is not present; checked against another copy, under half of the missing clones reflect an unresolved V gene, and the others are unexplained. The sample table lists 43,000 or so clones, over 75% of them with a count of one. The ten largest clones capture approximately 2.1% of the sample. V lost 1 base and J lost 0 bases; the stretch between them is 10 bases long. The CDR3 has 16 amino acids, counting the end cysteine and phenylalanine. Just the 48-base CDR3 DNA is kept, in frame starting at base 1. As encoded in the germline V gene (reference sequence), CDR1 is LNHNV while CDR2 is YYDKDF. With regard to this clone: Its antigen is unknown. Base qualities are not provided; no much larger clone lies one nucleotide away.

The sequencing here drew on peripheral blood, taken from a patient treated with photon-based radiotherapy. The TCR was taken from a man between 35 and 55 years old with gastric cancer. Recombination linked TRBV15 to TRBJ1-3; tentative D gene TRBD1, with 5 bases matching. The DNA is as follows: TGTGCCACCAGCAGAGTGGGACGGTTCTCTGGAAACACCATATATTTT. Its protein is CATSRVGRFSGNTIYF.